What follows describes a single T cell receptor beta chain. Assay used: immunoSEQ multiplex PCR; TCRdb lists only in-frame clones, some missing. This sample carries 81,000 or so clones, 84% of them seen once, and the ten largest clones take 20%. This sample is drawn from a study of identifying expanded T cells in peripheral blood. The CDR3 is 12 amino acids. With 3 bases removed from V and 15 bases from J, the gap between germline ends came to 15 bases. Germline V gives CDR1 MDHEN, CDR2 SYDVKM. This sequence joins TRBV28 and TRBJ2-4, with D perhaps matching TRBD1 (6 bases). The clonotype was recovered from a person aged 18 to 70 in good health. The sample comprised blood. The CDR3 region is CASSLRGNVVYF. DNA of the CDR3: TGTGCCAGCAGTTTGAGGGGGAACGTGGTGTACTTC.